The T cell receptor (beta chain) described here comes from a study of beta chain features in type 1 diabetes. Findings and caveats of the study: In all four CD4+ subsets, TCRB CDR3 length was significantly, moderately reduced in type 1 diabetes.

Isolated RNA was reverse transcribed in full, so expressed TCRB transcripts were sequenced. Sequencing of naive, central memory and regulatory T cell samples gave an average of roughly 3.6 million reads. The table came from immunoSEQ multiplex PCR; TCRdb's copy has only in-frame clones and leaves some out. Among under 150,000 clones listed, around 7% were seen once. Per the germline V gene, CDR1 is MDHEN and CDR2 is SYDVKM. The V and J ends lost 5 bases and 7 bases respectively, with 17 bases between them. This CDR3 is 14 amino acids long. To note about this clone: The antigen is unknown.

Input material: central memory CD4+ T cells from blood. The rearrangement uses TRBV28 and TRBJ1-1, with D possibly TRBD1 on 6 matching bases. The receptor comes from a woman aged 25 to 45 in good health. This CDR3 reads CASSLYRRTVEAFF. In DNA, the CDR3 is TGTGCCAGCAGTCTATACCGAAGGACAGTTGAAGCTTTCTTT.